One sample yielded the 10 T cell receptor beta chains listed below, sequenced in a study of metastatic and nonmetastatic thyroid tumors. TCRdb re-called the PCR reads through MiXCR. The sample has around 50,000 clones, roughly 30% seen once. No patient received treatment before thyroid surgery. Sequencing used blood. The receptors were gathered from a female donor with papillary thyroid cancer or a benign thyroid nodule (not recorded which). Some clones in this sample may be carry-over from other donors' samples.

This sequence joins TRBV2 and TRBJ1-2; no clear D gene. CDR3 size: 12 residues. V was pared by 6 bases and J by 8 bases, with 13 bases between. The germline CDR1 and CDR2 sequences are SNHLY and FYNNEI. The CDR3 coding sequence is TGTGCCAGCAGATACGGACCGTCCGGCTACACCTTC. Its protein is CASRYGPSGYTF.

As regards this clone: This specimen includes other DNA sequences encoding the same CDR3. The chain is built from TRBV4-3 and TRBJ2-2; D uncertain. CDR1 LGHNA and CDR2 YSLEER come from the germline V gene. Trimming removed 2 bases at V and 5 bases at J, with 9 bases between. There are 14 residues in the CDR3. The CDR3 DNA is TGCGCCAGCAGCCAATCGGACGGAACCGGGGAGCTGTTTTTT. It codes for CASSQSDGTGELFF.

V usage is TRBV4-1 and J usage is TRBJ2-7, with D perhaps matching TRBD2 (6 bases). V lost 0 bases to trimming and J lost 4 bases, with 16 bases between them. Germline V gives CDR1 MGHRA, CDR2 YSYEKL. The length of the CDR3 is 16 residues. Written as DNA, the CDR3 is TGCGCCAGCAGCCAAGATGGCGGGGCCTTAGGGTACGAGCAGTACTTC. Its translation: CASSQDGGALGYEQYF.

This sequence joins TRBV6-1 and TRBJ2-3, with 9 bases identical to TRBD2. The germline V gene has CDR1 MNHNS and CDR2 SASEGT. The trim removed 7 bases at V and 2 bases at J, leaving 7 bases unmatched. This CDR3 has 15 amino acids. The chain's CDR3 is CASNPGLAHTDTQYF. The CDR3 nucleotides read TGTGCCAGCAATCCGGGACTAGCTCACACAGATACGCAGTATTTT.

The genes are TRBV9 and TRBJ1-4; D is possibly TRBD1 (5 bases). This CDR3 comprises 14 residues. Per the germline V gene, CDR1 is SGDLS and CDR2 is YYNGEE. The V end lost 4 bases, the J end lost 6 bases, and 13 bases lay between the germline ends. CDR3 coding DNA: TGTGCCAGCAGCTCCGGGGGGGTAGATGAAAAACTGTTTTTT. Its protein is CASSSGGVDEKLFF.

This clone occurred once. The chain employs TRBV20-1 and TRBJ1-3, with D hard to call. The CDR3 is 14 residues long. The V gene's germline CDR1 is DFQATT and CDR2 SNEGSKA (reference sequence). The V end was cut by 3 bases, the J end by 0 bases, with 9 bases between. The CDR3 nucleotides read TGCAGTGCTAGTTTGGGCGTCTCTGGAAACACCATATATTTT. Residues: CSASLGVSGNTIYF.

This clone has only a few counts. The CDR3 here is CASRTRSDTEAFF. CDR3 DNA: TGTGCCAGTAGGACTAGATCGGACACTGAAGCTTTCTTT. V gene TRBV19 combines with J gene TRBJ1-1; no clear D. CDR1 and CDR2 (germline): LNHDA, SQIVND (reference sequence). V lost 6 bases to trimming and J lost 3 bases, with 11 bases between them. This CDR3 has 13 amino acids.

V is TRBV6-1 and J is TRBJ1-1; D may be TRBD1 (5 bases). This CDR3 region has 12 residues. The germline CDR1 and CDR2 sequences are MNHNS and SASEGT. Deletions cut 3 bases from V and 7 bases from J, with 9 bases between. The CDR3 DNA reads TGTGCCAGCAGTGACCTGGGGGGTGAAGCTTTCTTT. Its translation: CASSDLGGEAFF.

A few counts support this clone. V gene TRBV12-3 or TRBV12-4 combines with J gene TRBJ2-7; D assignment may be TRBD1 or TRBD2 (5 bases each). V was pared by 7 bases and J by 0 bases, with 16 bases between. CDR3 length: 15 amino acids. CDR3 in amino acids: CASTPFGASSYEQYF. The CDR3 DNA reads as TGTGCCAGCACCCCCTTCGGGGCGAGCTCCTACGAGCAGTACTTC.

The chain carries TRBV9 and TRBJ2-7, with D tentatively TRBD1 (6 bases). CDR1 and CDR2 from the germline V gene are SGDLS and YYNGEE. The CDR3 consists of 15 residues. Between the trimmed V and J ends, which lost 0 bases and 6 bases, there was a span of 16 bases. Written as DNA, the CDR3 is TGTGCCAGCAGCGTAGGAGACAGGAACAGACCCGAGCAGTACTTC. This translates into CASSVGDRNRPEQYF. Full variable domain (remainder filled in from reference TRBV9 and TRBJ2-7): DSGVTQTPKHLITATGQRVTLRCSPRSGDLSVYWYQQSLDQGLQFLIQYYNGEERAKGNILERFSAQQFPDLHSELNLSSLELGDSALYFCASSVGDRNRPEQYFGPGTRLTVT.